These T cell receptor beta chains were read from a single sample in a study of T cell changes during pregnancy in multiple sclerosis. The table came from immunoSEQ multiplex PCR; TCRdb's copy has only in-frame clones and leaves some out. In the table there are some 31,000 clones, 91% of which are singletons. The sequencing here drew on CD8+ T cells from peripheral blood mononuclear cells, taken in the second trimester of pregnancy. The receptors originated from a female donor in good health, enrolled as a control in a pregnancy study. Both conserved end residues are part of each CDR3. The D gene is left open where the match is weak. Rows give clone size only sometimes, using once, few, many, or a class for an expanded clone.

TRBJ2-5 | - | - | TRBV6-1 | TGTGCCAGCAGTGAAGCGGCAGAAGAGACCCAGTACTTC | CASSEAAEETQYF
TRBJ2-2 | - | - | TRBV2 | TGTGCCAGCAGTGGACCGGACTACCCCCGGGAGCTGTTTTTT | CASSGPDYPRELFF
TRBJ2-7 | - | - | TRBV11-3 | TGTGCCAGCAGCTTAGTATTTGGCTTACCCTACGAGCAGTACTTC | CASSLVFGLPYEQYF
TRBJ2-5 | - | - | TRBV9 | TGTGCCAGCAGCGCCAGGGGAGAAATTGGAGAGACCCAGTACTTC | CASSARGEIGETQYF
TRBJ2-1 | - | - | TRBV15 | TGTGCCACCAGCAGAGATAGGGCAGGGACCTACAATGAGCAGTTCTTC | CATSRDRAGTYNEQFF
TRBJ1-1 | TRBD1 | - | TRBV9 | TGTGCCAGCAGCGTAGGGGACAGCCAAATTGAAGCTTTCTTT | CASSVGDSQIEAFF
TRBJ2-7 | TRBD2 | once | TRBV7-8 | TGTGCCAGCAGCTTTGGGACTAGCGGGGCCTCCTACGAGCAGTACTTC | CASSFGTSGASYEQYF
TRBJ1-5 | - | few | TRBV2 | TGTGCCAGCAGTGACGGGGTCGGAGTACAGCATTTT | CASSDGVGVQHF
TRBJ2-7 | TRBD2 | - | TRBV9 | TGTGCCAGCAGCCCCGGCTCGATAGCGGGGCTCGACGAGCAGTACTTC | CASSPGSIAGLDEQYF
TRBJ2-1 | TRBD2 | - | TRBV27 | TGTGCCAGCAGTTTAAGTCTAGGCGGGGGCAATGAGCAGTTCTTC | CASSLSLGGGNEQFF
TRBJ2-4 | - | - | TRBV9 | TGTGCCAGCAGCGACAAGGACTCCCCTAGCATTCAGTACTTC | CASSDKDSPSIQYF
TRBJ2-5 | TRBD2 | - | TRBV4-3 | TGCGCCAGCAGCCCTAGGACTAGCGGGGGGGCGGAGACCCAGTACTTC | CASSPRTSGGAETQYF
TRBJ1-2 | TRBD1 | - | TRBV7-9 | TGTGCCAGCAGGTTGACAGGGGACTACTACACCTTC | CASRLTGDYYTF
TRBJ1-1 | - | - | TRBV5-1 | TGCGCCAGCAGCTTGTCGGGGGAAGAAGCTTTCTTT | CASSLSGEEAFF